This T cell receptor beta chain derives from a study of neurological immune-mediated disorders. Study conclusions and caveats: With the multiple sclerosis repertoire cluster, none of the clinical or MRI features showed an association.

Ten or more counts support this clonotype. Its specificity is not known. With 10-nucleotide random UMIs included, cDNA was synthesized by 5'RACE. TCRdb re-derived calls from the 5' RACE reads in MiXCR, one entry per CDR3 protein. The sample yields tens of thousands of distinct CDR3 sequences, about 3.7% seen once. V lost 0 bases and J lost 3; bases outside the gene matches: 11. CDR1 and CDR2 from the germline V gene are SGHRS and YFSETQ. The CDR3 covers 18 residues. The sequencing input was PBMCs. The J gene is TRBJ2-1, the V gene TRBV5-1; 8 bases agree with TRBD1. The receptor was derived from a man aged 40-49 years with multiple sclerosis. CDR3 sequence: CASSLDVLGTGHYNEQFF. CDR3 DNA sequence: TGCGCCAGCAGCTTGGATGTGCTTGGGACAGGACACTACAATGAGCAGTTCTTC.